This is a list of T cell receptor beta chains from one sample in a study of blood T cells in healthy people across ages. A single record per CDR3 protein comes from TCRdb applying MiXCR to the 5' RACE reads. This table has 1.5 million to 2 million distinct CDR3 sequences, approximately 28% appearing once. The sample comprised blood. The receptors were sampled from a woman under 40 in good health. CDR3s include the opening cysteine and the closing phenylalanine or tryptophan. A D gene is named only where the DNA matches it firmly. Clone size is not always given. Where it is, it says once, few, many or a class for expanded clones.

once,TRBV7-3,NA,TRBJ1-5,TGTGCCAGCGGCTTAAAGGGTGGATGCAATCAGCCCCAGCATTTT,CASGLKGGCNQPQHF
NA,TRBV3-1,NA,TRBJ2-1,TGTGCCAGCTCGACTGGCCCCAATGAGCAGTTCTTC,CASSTGPNEQFF
NA,TRBV20-1,TRBD1,TRBJ1-2,TGCAGTGCTCCGGGACAGGGGTTTAGATCGGATGGCTACACCTTC,CSAPGQGFRSDGYTF
once,TRBV5-4,NA,TRBJ1-1,TGTGCCAGCAGCCTGTCCGGACGGTTCACTGAAGCTTTCTTT,CASSLSGRFTEAFF
many,TRBV29-1,NA,TRBJ1-1,TGCAGCGGCGGGACGAACACTGAAGCTTTCTTT,CSGGTNTEAFF
NA,TRBV7-9,NA,TRBJ1-1,TGTGCCAGCAGCATCCCTGGGCGGGTAGGAGCTTTCTTT,CASSIPGRVGAFF
many,TRBV29-1,NA,TRBJ2-7,TGCAGCGTTGAAGACACAGGGTACGAGCAGTACTTC,CSVEDTGYEQYF
NA,TRBV2,NA,TRBJ2-5,TGTGCCAGCAGGGATACAGGGAGGCAAGAGACCCAGTACTTC,CASRDTGRQETQYF
few,TRBV27,NA,TRBJ2-3,TGTGCCAGCACCCTCGACTACGGCACAGATACGCAGTATTTT,CASTLDYGTDTQYF
NA,TRBV20-1,TRBD2,TRBJ2-2,TGCAGTGCTAGCCTAGCGGGGTACACCGGGGAGCTGTTTTTT,CSASLAGYTGELFF
NA,TRBV29-1,NA,TRBJ1-1,TGCAGCGTTGTGGCAAGAGCGGGCACTGAAGCTTTCTTT,CSVVARAGTEAFF
few,TRBV6-5,TRBD2,TRBJ2-5,TGTGCCAGCAGTTACTCAAGCGGGGGGCTCCAGGAGACCCAGTACTTC,CASSYSSGGLQETQYF
NA,TRBV2,NA,TRBJ2-5,TGTGCCAGCAGTGAAATCTCGCGGGCGAGGGATGAGCAGTACTTC,CASSEISRARDEQYF
few,TRBV6-2/TRBV6-3,TRBD2,TRBJ2-5,TGTGCCAGCAATGACGGCGGGGGTGTCGAGACCCAGTACTTC,CASNDGGGVETQYF
many,TRBV4-3,NA,TRBJ1-2,TGCGCCAGCAGCCAAGACGGATTATATGGCTACACCTTC,CASSQDGLYGYTF
NA,TRBV9,NA,TRBJ2-7,TGTGCCAGCAGCACGGGGGCGGGAGTTCTGTACGAGCAGTACTTC,CASSTGAGVLYEQYF
few,TRBV6-5,TRBD1,TRBJ1-1,TGTGCCAGCACCTCCCGACAGGGCGACACTGAAGCTTTCTTT,CASTSRQGDTEAFF
NA,TRBV4-1,NA,TRBJ2-4,TGCGCCAGCAGCCCCAGAGGTGCAGGGCTCGGCAAAAACATTCAGTACTTC,CASSPRGAGLGKNIQYF
few,TRBV28,TRBD1,TRBJ2-3,TGTGCCAGCAGCATCCCGGGACAGGGCACAGATACGCAGTATTTT,CASSIPGQGTDTQYF
few,TRBV9,TRBD2,TRBJ2-1,TGTGCCAGCAGCCCAAAAGCGGGGGGGCAGGGTGAGCAGTTCTTC,CASSPKAGGQGEQFF
NA,TRBV20-1,NA,TRBJ2-1,TGCAGTGCTAGCGAGGGAATCAATGAGCAGTTCTTC,CSASEGINEQFF
few,TRBV19,NA,TRBJ1-4,TGTGCCAGTAGTATCCCCCCGGGGGGCGGAAAACTGTTTTTT,CASSIPPGGGKLFF
NA,TRBV14,NA,TRBJ2-5,TGTGCCAGCAGCCAAGATCCGGCCAGGCACCAAGAGACCCAGTACTTC,CASSQDPARHQETQYF
NA,TRBV5-5,NA,TRBJ2-5,TGTGCCAGCAGCTTGGCCGGCGAAGGGGCCCAGTACTTC,CASSLAGEGAQYF
few,TRBV5-1,TRBD2,TRBJ2-3,TGCGCCAGCAGGACCTTAGCGGGGGGCGGGGATACGCAGTATTTT,CASRTLAGGGDTQYF
NA,TRBV14,NA,TRBJ2-3,TGTGCCAGCAGCCAAGAGGGGGGCATGTCTGATACGCAGTATTTT,CASSQEGGMSDTQYF
NA,TRBV6-2/TRBV6-3,NA,TRBJ1-5,TGTGCCAGCAGACCTCATCCAGGAAATCAGCCCCAGCATTTT,CASRPHPGNQPQHF
few,TRBV7-2,TRBD2,TRBJ2-1,TGTGCCAGCAGTTCTAGCGGGAGTCGCCAGTACAATGAGCAGTTCTTC,CASSSSGSRQYNEQFF
few,TRBV5-1,NA,TRBJ2-7,TGCGCCAGCAGCCAAACCGTTGGGGGGTCAGCCTACGAGCAGTACTTC,CASSQTVGGSAYEQYF
NA,TRBV10-1,NA,TRBJ1-1,TGCGCCAGCAGACCAGTCAGGGATGGCGACACTGAAGCTTTCTTT,CASRPVRDGDTEAFF
few,TRBV4-1,NA,TRBJ2-1,TGCGCCAGCAGCCTACCGGGACCAGGAGTCAATGAGCAGTTCTTC,CASSLPGPGVNEQFF
many,TRBV20-1,TRBD1,TRBJ1-2,TGCAGTGCCCGGACAGGCTCTTCCGGGGGCTACACCTTC,CSARTGSSGGYTF
NA,TRBV6-5,NA,TRBJ2-1,TGTGCCAGCAGTTACCCACGCACGGGGGCTGATAATGAGCAGTTCTTC,CASSYPRTGADNEQFF
few,TRBV10-1,NA,TRBJ2-3,TGCGCCAGCAGGGAGTCGGGGGCAGATACGCAGTATTTT,CASRESGADTQYF
NA,TRBV9,NA,TRBJ2-6,TGTGCCAGCAGCGTAGGGGTTAGAAGAGATTCTGGGGCCAACGTCCGGACTTTC,CASSVGVRRDSGANVRTF
few,TRBV27,TRBD1,TRBJ2-3,TGTGCCAGCAGTTCCGGACAGGGCTCTGGGGATACGCAGTATTTT,CASSSGQGSGDTQYF
NA,TRBV18,TRBD1,TRBJ1-5,TGTGCCAGCTCACCACCGGGACAGGCTTATAGCAATCAGCCCCAGCATTTT,CASSPPGQAYSNQPQHF
many,TRBV6-2/TRBV6-3,NA,TRBJ2-7,TGTGCCAGCAGGGCCGCTACCGGGACATTCCCCTACGAGCAGTACTTC,CASRAATGTFPYEQYF
many,TRBV25-1,NA,TRBJ2-5,TGTGCCAGCAGTGCGATCATAGCCGAGACCCAGTACTTC,CASSAIIAETQYF
NA,TRBV3-1,NA,TRBJ2-7,TGTGCCAGCAGCAACCGGGACATAACCTACGAGCAGTACTTC,CASSNRDITYEQYF
once,TRBV7-2,NA,TRBJ2-7,TGTGCCAGCAGCGTGAGCCCCATCGAGCAGTACTTC,CASSVSPIEQYF
few,TRBV3-1,TRBD2,TRBJ2-7,TGTGCCAGCAGCGGGACTAGCGACAACGAGCAGTACTTC,CASSGTSDNEQYF
NA,TRBV6-5,TRBD2,TRBJ2-7,TGTGCCAGCAGCTCAGAGACTAGCGGAAACAATGAGCAGTACTTC,CASSSETSGNNEQYF
many,TRBV7-9,NA,TRBJ2-3,TGTGCCAGCAGCTTAGGACGGATTACAGATACGCAGTATTTT,CASSLGRITDTQYF
NA,TRBV10-3,NA,TRBJ2-5,TGTGCCATCAGGGAGGACGGTGGGGAGACCCAGTACTTC,CAIREDGGETQYF
many,TRBV6-4,NA,TRBJ2-5,TGTGCCAGCAGTGACTCAGGGGGAGAGACCCAGTACTTC,CASSDSGGETQYF
once,TRBV4-1,NA,TRBJ2-5,TGCGCCAGCAGCCTCCGAGGGGCGGTCGGGGAGACCCAGTACTTC,CASSLRGAVGETQYF
few,TRBV9,NA,TRBJ2-1,TGTGCCAGCAGCGTAGGGCTAGTCGATGAGCAGTTCTTC,CASSVGLVDEQFF
NA,TRBV11-2,NA,TRBJ2-5,TGTGCCAGCAGCTTAGGTCCCCAGGTAGAGACCCAGTACTTC,CASSLGPQVETQYF
many,TRBV6-5,NA,TRBJ2-1,TGTGCCAGCAGCGGGGGGCCCTACAATGAGCAGTTCTTC,CASSGGPYNEQFF
few,TRBV6-2/TRBV6-3,NA,TRBJ1-5,TGTGCCAGCAGTAGGGACGTCGATCAGCCCCAGCATTTT,CASSRDVDQPQHF
NA,TRBV5-1,NA,TRBJ1-5,TGCGCCATAGTCGACAGTAGCAATCAGCCCCAGCATTTT,CAIVDSSNQPQHF
few,TRBV14,TRBD2,TRBJ2-5,TGTGCCAGCAGCCAAGACACGACTAGCGGGGCCCAAGAGACCCAGTACTTC,CASSQDTTSGAQETQYF
NA,TRBV5-1,TRBD2,TRBJ2-1,TGCGCCAGCAGTTCTTCTAGCGGGGGGGCAAGAGGGAATGAGCAGTTCTTC,CASSSSSGGARGNEQFF